This note documents a single TCR beta chain sequence. Which antigen it targets is not known. Base qualities are not recorded, but no much larger clone differs from it by a single base. These data belong to a study of human versus mouse CDR3 diversity and MHC coevolution (dated 2017 in TCRdb). Concerning the study at large: The immunoSEQ assay was reported to detect one in 200,000 T cells and to minimize multiplex PCR amplification bias. Across mouse and human samples, the number of valid reads per sample ranged from about 5.5 x 10^6 to 1.7 x 10^7. The human cohort comprised three healthy volunteer blood donors, one aged 30 to 39, one aged 40 to 50 and one aged 60 to 70 at collection. Repertoires of human naive CD4 T cells were used as a reference for TCR selection on multiple MHC II alleles and were compared against human-TCR-locus transgenic mice carrying single MHC II. General conclusions and limits of the study: Repertoire diversity was not regarded as directly comparable between humans and mice because human T cells were selected on several MHC II alleles. The lowest clonal inequality scores among all compared groups were observed in most of the three human donors. iCHAO1 estimates gave humans the largest TCR beta repertoire, 1.5 million to 2 million clonotypes, attributed likely to selection by multiple MHC II molecules. On average, humans had more CDR3 deletions and insertions than mice did, pointing to greater exonuclease and TdT activity.

Fluorescence-activated cell sorting was used to isolate naive CD4 T cells, defined as CD45RO-negative and CD62L-positive, from PBMCs. Each donor gave around 54 ml of fresh peripheral blood, from which PBMCs were isolated by Ficoll density centrifugation. Cells were sorted on a FACSAria III instrument, and every sample had a purity above 95%. V is cut by 5 bases and J by 3 bases, and the space between the germline ends is 20 bases. Reading from cysteine to phenylalanine, the CDR3 counts 16 amino acids. Just the 48-base CDR3 DNA is kept, in frame starting at base 1. CDR1 and CDR2, per the germline V gene (reference sequence), are MNHNY and SVGAGI. The QIAGEN blood and tissue kit was used to extract genomic DNA from the sorted cells, and that DNA was then quantified on a NanoDrop 1000. Using multiplex PCR of genomic DNA, the immunoSEQ platform deep sequenced and quantified the TCR alpha and beta chains. Processing in the source paper ran as follows. IMGT gene and region definitions were used for annotation of the TCR sequences. Out-of-frame rearrangements were used as a proxy for the preselection repertoire and compared with in-frame clonotypes. Repertoire size was estimated with the iCHAO1 estimator supplied with the immunoSEQ platform. A Gini index based on the Lorenz curve was applied to in-frame amino acid clonotypes to measure clonal inequality. The intersect function of the R package tcR was used to count shared clonotypes, and the Jaccard index was used to score similarity. The R prcomp function was used without normalization to run principal component analysis of V, J and V-J usage frequencies. This immuneACCESS table, as held by TCRdb, lists in-frame sequences with V and J called but not all clones. Of the missing ones, under half trace to an unresolved V gene in checked studies; the others have no known cause. V, J and clone size derive from that table, while D and trimming were established from the DNA sequence. This sample holds around 74,000 clones; just under 95% were observed only once. Together, the top ten hold about 0.15% of the sample.

This clonotype was sampled from a person aged 30-70 years in good health. The receptor chain draws on TRBV6-6 and TRBJ2-7; TRBD1 is a possible D gene, resting on 8 matching bases. Source material: naive CD4+ T cells from blood. Reading the label with the study, this specimen's cell subset or site is: CD45RO-negative CD62L-positive naive CD4 T cells. The CDR3 here reads CASSPREDRVFYEQYF. DNA sequence: TGTGCCAGCAGTCCTCGGGAGGACAGGGTTTTCTACGAGCAGTACTTC.